This T cell receptor beta chain was sequenced in a study of beta chain features in type 1 diabetes. Study-level findings and limits: When Type 1 diabetes patients were examined, their TCRB CDR3s proved moderately but significantly shorter in all four CD4+ subsets.

The CDR3 is 14 residues long. Germline V lookup: CDR1 GTSNPN, CDR2 SVGIG (reference sequence). The junction had 9 bases not matched to a gene; V was cut back by 3 bases and J by 7 bases. Only a few counts were recorded for this clone. Antigen: not known. CD45RO/CCR7/CD25/CD127/CD95/CD27 sorting isolated CD4+ naive, central memory, regulatory and stem cell-like memory cells. The entirety of the isolated RNA underwent reverse transcription, so expressed TCRB transcripts were sequenced. The data were produced by immunoSEQ multiplex PCR, yet TCRdb's version contains in-frame clones alone and is incomplete. Altogether about 160,000 clones are present, roughly 9% being singletons, with the ten largest covering about 0.65%.

This receptor was obtained from a woman between 25 and 40 years old with type 1 diabetes. Specimen: central memory CD4+ T cells from blood. The rearrangement uses TRBV30 and TRBJ2-3, with 8 bases fitting TRBD1. The CDR3 is CAWRGQGTGNTQYF. The DNA for the CDR3 is TGTGCCTGGAGAGGACAGGGTACGGGTAATACGCAGTATTTT. The full variable domain, rest sourced from reference TRBV30 and TRBJ2-3, is SQTIHQWPATLVQPVGSPLSLECTVEGTSNPNLYWYRQAAGRGLQLLFYSVGIGQISSEVPQNLSASRPQDRQFILSSKKLLLSDSGFYLCAWRGQGTGNTQYFGPGTRLTVL.